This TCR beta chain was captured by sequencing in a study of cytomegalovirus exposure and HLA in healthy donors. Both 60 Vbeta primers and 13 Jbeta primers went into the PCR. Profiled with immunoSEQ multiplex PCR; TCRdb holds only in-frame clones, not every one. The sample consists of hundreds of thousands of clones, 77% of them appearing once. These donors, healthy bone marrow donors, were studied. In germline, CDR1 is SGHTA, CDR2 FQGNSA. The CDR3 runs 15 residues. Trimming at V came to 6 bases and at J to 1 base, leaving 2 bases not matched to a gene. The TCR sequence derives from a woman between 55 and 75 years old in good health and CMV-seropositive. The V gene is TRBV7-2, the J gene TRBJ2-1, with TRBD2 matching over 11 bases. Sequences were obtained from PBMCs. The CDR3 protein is CASSSSGGSYNEQFF. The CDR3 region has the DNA TGTGCCAGCAGTTCTAGCGGGGGGTCCTACAATGAGCAGTTCTTC.